Below, one T cell receptor (beta chain) is given with its context. This sample was taken from a study of cytomegalovirus exposure and HLA in healthy donors. With 60 Vbeta and 13 Jbeta primers, the PCR was carried out. Profiling relied on immunoSEQ multiplex PCR, and the TCRdb table lists in-frame clones only, not all of them. The sample has some 200,000 clones, roughly 80% seen once. The V end was cut by 3 bases, the J end by 3 bases, with 10 bases between. CDR1 is MGHDK, CDR2 SYGVNS, per germline. This CDR3 region has 14 residues. The sequenced material came from PBMCs. This sequence joins TRBV25-1 and TRBJ2-3; D might be TRBD2 (5 bases). The source of this sequence is a girl aged 2 to 9 in good health and CMV-seronegative. The CDR3 loop reads CASSDDTGTDTQYF. The CDR3 coding sequence is TGTGCCAGCAGTGACGACACGGGAACAGATACGCAGTATTTT.